This T cell receptor beta chain was identified in a study of T cells in narcolepsy. Germline-derived CDR1 and CDR2 are MNHEY and SMNVEV (reference sequence). The CDR3 is made up of 15 amino acids. Trimming took 3 bases from V and 3 from J, leaving 15 bases between them. This clone was counted between two and nine times. Here immunoSEQ multiplex PCR was the method, and the copy in TCRdb shows in-frame clones only, minus some. The sample contains 6,500 to 8,500 clones, around 64% of which appear only once. The source of this sequence is a human donor with narcolepsy. The sample comprised CD45RA- memory CD8+ T cells from PBMCs. The gene calls are TRBV27 and TRBJ2-7; either TRBD1 or TRBD2 may fit D (5 bases each). As DNA, the CDR3 is TGTGCCAGCAGTTTTTCAGTTGGGGACCTCTACGAGCAGTACTTC. It translates to CASSFSVGDLYEQYF.